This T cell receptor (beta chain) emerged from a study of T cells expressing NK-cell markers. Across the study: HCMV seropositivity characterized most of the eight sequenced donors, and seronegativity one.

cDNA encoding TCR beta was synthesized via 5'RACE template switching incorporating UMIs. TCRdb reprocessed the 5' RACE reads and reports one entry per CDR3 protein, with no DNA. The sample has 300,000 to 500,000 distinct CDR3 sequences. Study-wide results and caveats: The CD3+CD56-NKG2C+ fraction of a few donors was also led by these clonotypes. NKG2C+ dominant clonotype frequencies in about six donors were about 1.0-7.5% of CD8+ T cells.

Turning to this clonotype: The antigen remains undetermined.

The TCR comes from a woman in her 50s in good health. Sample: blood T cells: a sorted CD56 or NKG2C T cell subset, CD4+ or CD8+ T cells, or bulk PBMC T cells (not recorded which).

The CDR3 sequence is CASSSDREYGYTF. The gene calls are TRBV5-6 and TRBJ1-2. Germline V CDR1 and CDR2: SGHDT, YYEEEE. This CDR3 is 13 amino acids long.